Detailed here is one TCR beta chain. Its antigen is currently unknown. Looked up from germline, CDR1 is SGHVS and CDR2 is FNYEAQ. Trimming stripped 5 bases from V and 4 bases from J, with 19 bases between. This CDR3 is built from 16 residues. This specimen belongs to a study of radiation and T cells in renal cell carcinoma. Study-level results: In blood, top tumor clones expanded by 2 weeks, shrinking by 4.

Time point reported: baseline pretreatment blood. The treatment: 15 Gy SBRT to primary tumor, nephrectomy 4 weeks later. Serial blood draws occurred at baseline and 2 and 4 weeks post-SBRT. Clones were sequenced by immunoSEQ multiplex PCR, and TCRdb holds only the in-frame ones, with some missing. The repertoire consists of tens of thousands of clones, with around 78% occurring once and the leading ten covering 7.3%. This rearrangement joins TRBV7-6 to TRBJ2-3; D not resolved. Sequenced material: blood, taken from a patient whose treatment included radiotherapy and nephrectomy. The sequence was obtained from a man aged 55 to 70 with renal cell carcinoma. The CDR3 DNA is TGTGCCAGCAGCCCCGAGTCGTCTGGAGTTTCAGATACGCAGTATTTT. It is translated as CASSPESSGVSDTQYF.